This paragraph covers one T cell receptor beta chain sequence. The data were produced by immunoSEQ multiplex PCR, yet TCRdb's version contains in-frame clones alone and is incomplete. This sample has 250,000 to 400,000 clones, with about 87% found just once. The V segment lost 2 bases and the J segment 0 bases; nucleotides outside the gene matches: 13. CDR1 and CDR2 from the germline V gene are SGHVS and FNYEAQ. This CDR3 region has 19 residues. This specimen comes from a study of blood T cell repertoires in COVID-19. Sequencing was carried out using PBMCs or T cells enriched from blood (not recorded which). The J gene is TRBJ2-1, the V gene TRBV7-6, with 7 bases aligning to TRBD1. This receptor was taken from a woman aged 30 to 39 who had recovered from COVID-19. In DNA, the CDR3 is TGTGCCAGCAGCTTATCTGAGGGACAGCTCCATCTCTCCTACAATGAGCAGTTCTTC. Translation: CASSLSEGQLHLSYNEQFF.